These 31 T cell receptor beta chains originate from one sample sequenced in a study of technical replicates of blood from several donors. This table comes from immunoSEQ multiplex PCR, and its TCRdb copy is limited to in-frame clones, with some not included. The repertoire holds roughly 82,000 clones, with about 90% as singletons. Sequenced sample: T cells isolated from PBMCs. The receptor set was obtained from a human donor in good health.

This rearrangement joins TRBV5-4 to TRBJ2-7; D is perhaps TRBD2 (5 bases). Germline V gene sequence: CDR1 SGHNT, CDR2 YYREEE (reference sequence). Trimming cost V 4 bases and J 3 bases, with 17 bases left between them. The CDR3 loop spans 15 amino acids. The CDR3 region has the DNA TGTGCCAGCAGCCTGGGTGGTCTAGCTTTCTACGAGCAGTACTTC. This translates into CASSLGGLAFYEQYF.

The chain recombines TRBV5-1 with TRBJ2-2, with a tentative D call TRBD2 (5 bases). The germline CDR1 and CDR2 sequences are SGHRS and YFSETQ. Trimming took 0 bases from V and 0 from J, leaving 18 bases between them. CDR3 length equals 19 residues. CDR3 sequence (DNA): TGCGCCAGCAGCTTGGGGACGGGGAAGGCGCACCCGAACACCGGGGAGCTGTTTTTT. This sequence encodes CASSLGTGKAHPNTGELFF.

V and J are TRBV7-9 and TRBJ2-5; D may be TRBD2 (6 bases). The CDR3 extends over 16 amino acids. Per germline, CDR1 SEHNR and CDR2 FQNEAQ (reference sequence). The V and J ends lost 4 bases and 7 bases respectively, with 22 bases between them. The CDR3 DNA sequence: TGTGCCAGCAGCTATGGGCTTAGCGGACGACTAGGGACCCAGTACTTC. Its protein product is CASSYGLSGRLGTQYF. Full variable domain (outside the CDR3, taken from reference TRBV7-9 and TRBJ2-5): DTGVSQNPRHKITKRGQNVTFRCDPISEHNRLYWYRQTLGQGPEFLTYFQNEAQLEKSRLLSDRFSAERPKGSFSTLEIQRTEQGDSAMYLCASSYGLSGRLGTQYFGPGTRLLVL.

V usage is TRBV30 and J usage is TRBJ1-1; D not resolved. V was clipped by 4 bases and J by 1 base, with 10 bases between them. CDR1 and CDR2 (germline): GTSNPN, SVGIG (reference sequence). The CDR3 length is 13 residues. The CDR3 bases are TGTGCCTGGACGGGGAAAGGGAACACTGAAGCTTTCTTT. Translating gives CAWTGKGNTEAFF.

This rearrangement joins TRBV14 to TRBJ2-5; 10 nucleotides match TRBD2. With 0 bases clipped from V and 7 bases from J, the junction kept 14 bases outside the gene matches. The CDR3 has 18 amino acids. The germline V gene has CDR1 SGHDN and CDR2 FVKESK. The CDR3 coding sequence is TGTGCCAGCAGCCAAGATCCGAATCTAGCGGGAGCGGGCGTGACCCAGTACTTC. It specifies CASSQDPNLAGAGVTQYF.

J is TRBJ1-2 and V is TRBV5-1; 9 bases line up with TRBD1. The ends lost 3 bases at V and 2 bases at J; junction bases unmatched: 2. Germline assignment: CDR1 SGHRS and CDR2 YFSETQ. The CDR3 length is 14 residues. Here the CDR3 reads CASSWTGANYGYTF. The CDR3 nucleotides read TGCGCCAGCAGCTGGACAGGGGCAAACTATGGCTACACCTTC.

The chain uses TRBV5-1 and TRBJ2-7; the D gene is possibly TRBD1 (5 bases). CDR1 SGHRS and CDR2 YFSETQ come from the germline V gene. The CDR3 consists of 14 residues. The V and J ends lost 2 bases and 3 bases respectively, with 12 bases between them. CDR3 nucleotides: TGCGCCAGCAGCTTACTTCCACAGGACTACGAGCAGTACTTC. Translated: CASSLLPQDYEQYF.

This clone was recorded only once. The chain joins TRBV5-6 to TRBJ2-7; D unclear. Trimming pared 0 bases from V and 3 bases from J, leaving 7 bases between. The CDR3 has 13 amino acids. Germline V gives CDR1 SGHDT, CDR2 YYEEEE. CDR3 residues: CASSLASFYEQYF. DNA for the CDR3: TGTGCCAGCAGCTTGGCCAGTTTCTACGAGCAGTACTTC.

The CDR3, as DNA: TGTGCCAGCAGCCTCTCTTACAATGAGCAGTTCTTC. Translated, it gives CASSLSYNEQFF. The chain recombines TRBV9 with TRBJ2-1; D is uncertain. This CDR3 comprises 12 residues. Per the germline V gene, CDR1 is SGDLS and CDR2 is YYNGEE. V lost 4 bases to trimming and J lost 4 bases, with 6 bases between them. The full variable domain, completed using reference TRBV9 and TRBJ2-1, is DSGVTQTPKHLITATGQRVTLRCSPRSGDLSVYWYQQSLDQGLQFLIQYYNGEERAKGNILERFSAQQFPDLHSELNLSSLELGDSALYFCASSLSYNEQFFGPGTRLTVL.

The V gene is TRBV29-1, the J gene TRBJ1-2; 9 bases map to TRBD1. J gave up 0 bases and V 6 bases, and 2 bases lay outside the gene matches. This CDR3 is 13 amino acids long. Germline CDR1 reads SQVTM; CDR2 reads ANQGSEA. CDR3 nucleotide sequence: TGCAGCGTCGGACAGGGGACTAACTATGGCTACACCTTC. Translation gives CSVGQGTNYGYTF.

This CDR3 is CASSHRMVDRGETNYGYTF. DNA for the CDR3: TGCGCCAGCAGCCACCGAATGGTGGACAGGGGGGAGACTAACTATGGCTACACCTTC. This chain joins TRBV4-1 and TRBJ1-2; TRBD1 matches at 10 bases. The junction had 13 bases not matched to a gene; V was cut back by 3 bases and J by 0 bases. The CDR3 is 19 amino acids. Germline loops: CDR1 MGHRA, CDR2 YSYEKL.

The chain joins TRBV18 to TRBJ2-2; 7 bases fit TRBD1. This CDR3 is 17 amino acids long. V lost 4 bases to trimming and J lost 1 base; unmatched junction nucleotides: 9. Per the germline V gene, CDR1 is KGHSH and CDR2 is LQKENI. This CDR3 reads CASSQKGQPMNTGELFF. The CDR3 DNA reads TGTGCCAGCTCACAAAAGGGACAGCCGATGAACACCGGGGAGCTGTTTTTT. The complete variable domain, with remaining parts taken from reference TRBV18 and TRBJ2-2, reads NAGVMQNPRHLVRRRGQEARLRCSPMKGHSHVYWYRQLPEEGLKFMVYLQKENIIDESGMPKERFSAEFPKEGPSILRIQQVVRGDSAAYFCASSQKGQPMNTGELFFGEGSRLTVL.

CDR3 region: CASSLVSRETQYF. The CDR3 nucleotides are TGCGCCAGCAGCTTGGTATCTCGAGAGACCCAGTACTTC. The chain links TRBV5-1 to TRBJ2-5; D call uncertain. Germline V gene sequence: CDR1 SGHRS, CDR2 YFSETQ. CDR3 length equals 13 residues. Trimming shortened V by 0 bases and J by 4 bases, and 7 bases separated the two germline ends.

This clone was counted once. The chain couples TRBV11-2 to TRBJ1-1, with D unclear. Germline V lookup: CDR1 SGHAT, CDR2 FQNNGV. This CDR3 spans 16 amino acids. Trimming pared 3 bases from V and 0 bases from J, leaving 14 bases between. CDR3 protein: CASSFPTGGMNTEAFF. For the CDR3, the DNA is TGTGCCAGCAGCTTCCCGACCGGAGGGATGAACACTGAAGCTTTCTTT.

This clone was picked up one time. The V call is TRBV28, the J call TRBJ2-1; 9 bases are shared with TRBD1. Per germline, CDR1 MDHEN and CDR2 SYDVKM. This CDR3 region has 16 residues. V was pared by 4 bases and J by 6 bases, with 10 bases of the junction left unmatched. CDR3 loop: CASSYPGQGIFNEQFF. The CDR3 DNA reads as TGTGCCAGCAGTTATCCGGGACAGGGAATTTTCAATGAGCAGTTCTTC.

The chain couples TRBV30 to TRBJ1-5, with TRBD1 matching over 9 bases. Trimming took 4 bases from V and 7 from J; bases not matched to a gene: 8. Germline V gene sequence: CDR1 GTSNPN, CDR2 SVGIG (reference sequence). The CDR3 covers 14 residues. CDR3 in amino acids: CAWTAQGAGQPQHF. The CDR3 DNA is TGTGCCTGGACGGCACAGGGGGCAGGCCAGCCCCAGCATTTT.

The chain combines TRBV12-1 with TRBJ2-1; the D call in the table, TRBD2, was not verified against the DNA. TRBV12-1 constitutes a pseudogene. CDR3 length: 14 amino acids. CDR3 sequence: CASSSSSTGGEQFF. The CDR3 DNA reads as TGTGCCAGCAGCTCCTCCTCAACGGGGGGCGAGCAGTTCTTC.

This chain uses TRBV5-1 with TRBJ1-1; TRBD1 might be the D (5 bases). Germline CDR1 SGHRS, CDR2 YFSETQ. The CDR3 runs 14 residues. V was clipped by 3 bases and J by 4 bases, with 13 bases between them. CDR3 DNA: TGCGCCAGCAGCTCTACCCCAGGGCTCACTGAAGCTTTCTTT. Translating it yields CASSSTPGLTEAFF.

The CDR3 DNA is TGTGCCAGCAGTTTACGGGAAACTGAAGCTTTCTTT. This translates into CASSLRETEAFF. J is TRBJ1-1 and V is TRBV28; D gene unclear. Germline loops: CDR1 MDHEN, CDR2 SYDVKM. The V end lost 2 bases, the J end lost 5 bases, and 6 bases lay between the germline ends. CDR3 length: 12 residues. Full variable domain (rest looked up from reference TRBV28 and TRBJ1-1): DVKVTQSSRYLVKRTGEKVFLECVQDMDHENMFWYRQDPGLGLRLIYFSYDVKMKEKGDIPEGYSVSREKKERFSLILESASTNQTSMYLCASSLRETEAFFGQGTRLTVV.

The chain uses TRBV27 and TRBJ2-7; TRBD2 matches at 10 bases. Trimming took 7 bases from V and 7 from J; bases not matched to a gene: 10. Germline assignment: CDR1 MNHEY and CDR2 SMNVEV (reference sequence). This CDR3 comprises 14 residues. The CDR3 bases are TGTGCCAGCAACAGCGGGAGGGCCCCCTGGGAGCAGTACTTC. It translates to CASNSGRAPWEQYF.

CDR3 residues: CATLAPGSYEQYF. The CDR3 region has the DNA TGTGCCACGCTCGCCCCGGGATCCTACGAGCAGTACTTC. This chain joins TRBV6-6 and TRBJ2-7; perhaps TRBD2 as D (5 bases). Trimming shortened V by 10 bases and J by 1 base, and 14 bases separated the two germline ends. CDR3 length equals 13 residues. Germline loops: CDR1 MNHNY, CDR2 SVGAGI (reference sequence).

This rearrangement joins TRBV15 to TRBJ2-7; D gene ambiguous. Trimming left V 0 bases short and J 5 bases short, with 8 bases between. Germline CDR1 and CDR2: LNHNV and YYDKDF (reference sequence). CDR3 length: 13 residues. CDR3 region: CATSRDSMDEQYF. As DNA, the CDR3 is TGTGCCACCAGCAGAGATTCTATGGACGAGCAGTACTTC.

This sequence joins TRBV11-2 and TRBJ2-2, with TRBD1 matching over 8 bases. After removal of 5 bases from V and 1 base from J, the junction contained 9 bases not matched to a gene. The CDR3 spans 17 residues. The germline CDR1 and CDR2 sequences are SGHAT and FQNNGV. CDR3 residues: CASSLHSGGGNTGELFF. The CDR3 bases are TGTGCCAGCAGCCTACACTCAGGGGGCGGGAACACCGGGGAGCTGTTTTTT.

In this sample, this clone turned up a few times. The chain uses TRBV28 and TRBJ1-1, with TRBD1 matching 8 bases. In germline, CDR1 is MDHEN, CDR2 SYDVKM. CDR3 length: 14 amino acids. Trimming cost V 3 bases and J 5 bases; bases outside gene matches: 5. The CDR3 DNA reads as TGTGCCAGCAGTTTTTACAGGGGGAGGACTGAAGCTTTCTTT. It is translated as CASSFYRGRTEAFF.

This chain joins TRBV7-9 and TRBJ1-2, with D unclear. CDR1 and CDR2 (germline): SEHNR, FQNEAQ (reference sequence). Trimming took off 5 bases at V and 0 bases at J, with 7 bases between the two ends. CDR3 length equals 13 residues. This CDR3 is CASSPAANYGYTF. The CDR3 DNA follows: TGTGCCAGCAGCCCAGCGGCTAACTATGGCTACACCTTC.

This chain uses TRBV18 with TRBJ1-4; the D gene is possibly TRBD1 (6 bases). Germline lookup yields CDR1 KGHSH and CDR2 LQKENI. CDR3 length: 14 residues. V was shortened by 2 bases and J by 8 bases, with 12 bases between the two germline ends. CDR3 residues: CASSPYSTGEKLFF. The CDR3 bases are TGTGCCAGCTCACCATATAGTACAGGGGAAAAACTGTTTTTT.

The chain recombines TRBV15 with TRBJ2-3; 9 bases fit TRBD2. The germline V gene encodes CDR1 LNHNV and CDR2 YYDKDF (reference sequence). CDR3 length: 16 amino acids. The trim removed 0 bases at V and 4 bases at J, leaving 5 bases unmatched. The CDR3 loop is CATSRDPPSGADTQYF. The CDR3 DNA is TGTGCCACCAGCAGAGATCCTCCTAGCGGGGCAGATACGCAGTATTTT. Together with reference TRBV15 and TRBJ2-3, the CDR3 gives the full variable domain: DAMVIQNPRYQVTQFGKPVTLSCSQTLNHNVMYWYQQKSSQAPKLLFHYYDKDFNNEADTPDNFQSRRPNTSFCFLDIRSPGLGDTAMYLCATSRDPPSGADTQYFGPGTRLTVL.

V is TRBV6-4 and J is TRBJ2-7; 11 nucleotides agree with TRBD2. The CDR3 consists of 15 residues. V was pared by 4 bases and J by 2 bases, with 4 bases of the junction left unmatched. Germline V gives CDR1 MRHNA, CDR2 SNTAGT. The CDR3, as DNA: TGTGCCAGCAGTGCCGAACTAGCGGGAGCCTACGAGCAGTACTTC. This encodes CASSAELAGAYEQYF.

This clone was observed a single time. The V gene is TRBV4-2, the J gene TRBJ2-1; no definite D call. V was clipped by 1 base and J by 5 bases, with 12 bases between them. Germline loops: CDR1 LGHNA, CDR2 YNFKEQ. The CDR3 consists of 15 residues. CDR3 coding DNA: TGTGCCAGCAGCCAAGGTCGTGGCATGGACAATGAGCAGTTCTTC. Translation: CASSQGRGMDNEQFF.

The genes are TRBV7-8 and TRBJ2-1; 7 positions match TRBD2. From germline, CDR1 is SGHVS and CDR2 FQNEAQ. The CDR3 sequence is 15 residues long. V shed 2 bases, J shed 5 bases, and the junction held 6 bases outside the gene matches. Here the CDR3 DNA reads TGTGCCAGCAGCTTAAGACCAGGGAGGGACAATGAGCAGTTCTTC. Protein: CASSLRPGRDNEQFF.

This clone has only a few counts. The J gene is TRBJ1-1, the V gene TRBV7-9; no reliable D call. This CDR3 has 13 amino acids. The V gene lost 1 base and the J gene lost 6 bases, with 9 bases spanning the gap. The germline V gene encodes CDR1 SEHNR and CDR2 FQNEAQ (reference sequence). CDR3 amino acids: CASSLVGPAEAFF. CDR3 sequence (DNA): TGTGCCAGCAGCTTAGTCGGTCCCGCTGAAGCTTTCTTT. Full variable domain (remainder filled in from reference TRBV7-9 and TRBJ1-1): DTGVSQNPRHKITKRGQNVTFRCDPISEHNRLYWYRQTLGQGPEFLTYFQNEAQLEKSRLLSDRFSAERPKGSFSTLEIQRTEQGDSAMYLCASSLVGPAEAFFGQGTRLTVV.